This T cell receptor (beta chain) was identified in a study of cytomegalovirus exposure and HLA in healthy donors. Overall study: Per a later analysis, the roughly 700 first-cohort and some 110 validation repertoires shared one platform.

From the roughly 120-subject validation cohort, which was separate from the roughly 610-subject first cohort, the donors were drawn. Study conclusions and caveats: First-cohort TCR clusters tended to co-occur in the 95 to 150 validation repertoires, a later analysis found.

This table comes from immunoSEQ multiplex PCR, and its TCRdb copy is limited to in-frame clones, with some not included. The repertoire holds approximately 200,000 clones, 90% to 95% seen once, with roughly 1% in the top ten. As concerns this clone: No antigen is known for it.

The CDR3 loop spans 15 amino acids. CDR1 LGHNT and CDR2 FRNRAP come from the germline V gene. The V gene end was trimmed by 4 bases and the J gene end by 3 bases; junction bases not matched to a gene: 4. The sequence was collected from a woman under 30 in good health and CMV-seronegative. This sequence joins TRBV12-5 and TRBJ1-4; TRBD1 aligns across 8 bases. Sequenced input: PBMCs. The CDR3 loop reads CASGSRGQANEKLFF. CDR3 nucleotide sequence: TGTGCTAGTGGTTCCCGGGGACAGGCTAATGAAAAACTGTTTTTT.